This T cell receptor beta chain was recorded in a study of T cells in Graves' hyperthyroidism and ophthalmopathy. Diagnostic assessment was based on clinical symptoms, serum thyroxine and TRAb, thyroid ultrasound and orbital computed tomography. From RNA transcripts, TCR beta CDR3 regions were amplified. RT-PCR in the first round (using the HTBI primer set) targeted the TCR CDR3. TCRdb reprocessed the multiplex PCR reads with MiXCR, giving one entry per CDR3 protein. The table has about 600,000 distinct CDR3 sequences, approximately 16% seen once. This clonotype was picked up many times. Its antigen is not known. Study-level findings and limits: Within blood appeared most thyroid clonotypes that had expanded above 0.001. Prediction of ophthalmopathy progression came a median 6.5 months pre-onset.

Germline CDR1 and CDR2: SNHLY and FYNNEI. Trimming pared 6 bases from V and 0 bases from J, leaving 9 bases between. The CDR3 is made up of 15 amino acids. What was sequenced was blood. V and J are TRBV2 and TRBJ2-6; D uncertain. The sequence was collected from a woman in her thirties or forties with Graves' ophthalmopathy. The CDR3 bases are TGTGCCAGCAGACGGAGTTCCTCTGGGGCCAACGTCCTGACTTTC. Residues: CASRRSSSGANVLTF.